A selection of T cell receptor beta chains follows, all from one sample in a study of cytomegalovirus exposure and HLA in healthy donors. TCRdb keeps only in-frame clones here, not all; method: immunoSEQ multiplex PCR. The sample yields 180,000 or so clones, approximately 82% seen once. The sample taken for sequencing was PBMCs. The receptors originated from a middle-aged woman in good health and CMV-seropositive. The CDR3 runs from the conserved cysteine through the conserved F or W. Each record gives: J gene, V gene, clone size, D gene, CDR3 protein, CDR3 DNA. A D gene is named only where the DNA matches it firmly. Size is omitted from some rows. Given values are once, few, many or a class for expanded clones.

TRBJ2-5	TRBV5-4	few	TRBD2	CASSFMGGHQETQYF	TGTGCCAGCAGCTTTATGGGAGGGCACCAAGAGACCCAGTACTTC
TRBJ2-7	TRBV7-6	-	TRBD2	CASSPGLSLYSSYEQYF	TGTGCCAGCAGCCCGGGACTAAGCCTATATAGCTCCTACGAGCAGTACTTC
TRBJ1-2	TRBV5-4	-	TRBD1	CASSFKDRVGYTF	TGTGCCAGCAGCTTCAAAGACAGGGTGGGCTACACCTTC
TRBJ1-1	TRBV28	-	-	CATQGQPTGVDNTEAFF	TGTGCCACCCAGGGGCAGCCCACGGGTGTTGATAACACTGAAGCTTTCTTT
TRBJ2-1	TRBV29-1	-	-	CSVGVRGYNEQFF	TGCAGCGTTGGAGTCAGGGGCTACAATGAGCAGTTCTTC
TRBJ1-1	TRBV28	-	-	CASKAGVVNTEAFF	TGTGCCAGCAAGGCAGGGGTGGTGAACACTGAAGCTTTCTTT
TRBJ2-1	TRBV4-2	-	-	CASSQVGGSYNEQFF	TGTGCCAGCAGCCAGGTGGGGGGCTCCTACAATGAGCAGTTCTTC
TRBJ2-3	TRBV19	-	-	CASSAPGDGTDTQYF	TGTGCCAGTAGTGCCCCGGGAGACGGAACAGATACGCAGTATTTT
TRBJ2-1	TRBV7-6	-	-	CASSLLNYEQFF	TGTGCCAGCAGCTTGCTGAACTATGAGCAGTTCTTC
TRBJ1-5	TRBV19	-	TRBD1	CASTLTGAPSQPQHF	TGTGCCAGTACCCTGACAGGGGCGCCTAGTCAGCCCCAGCATTTT
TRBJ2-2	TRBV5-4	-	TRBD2	CASSLGSSGRYGELFF	TGTGCCAGCAGCTTGGGCTCTAGCGGGAGATACGGGGAGCTGTTTTTT
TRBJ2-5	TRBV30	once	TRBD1	CAWGRDRPQETQYF	TGTGCCTGGGGTCGGGACAGACCCCAAGAGACCCAGTACTTC
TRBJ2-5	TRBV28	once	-	CASSLEGTGETQYF	TGTGCCAGCAGTTTAGAAGGGACTGGGGAGACCCAGTACTTC
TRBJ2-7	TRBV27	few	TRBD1	CASSNRDRGNYTYEQYF	TGTGCCAGCAGTAACCGGGACAGGGGGAACTATACCTACGAGCAGTACTTC
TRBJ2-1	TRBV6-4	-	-	CASTRGLDYNEQFF	TGTGCCAGCACCCGGGGACTTGACTACAATGAGCAGTTCTTC
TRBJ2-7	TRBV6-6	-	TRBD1	CASSYSGGTGHHEQYF	TGTGCCAGCAGTTACTCTGGGGGGACAGGGCATCACGAGCAGTACTTC
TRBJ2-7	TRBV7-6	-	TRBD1	CASSLGSQGVYEQYF	TGTGCCAGCAGCTTAGGATCACAGGGGGTCTACGAGCAGTACTTC
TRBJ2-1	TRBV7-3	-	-	CASSLGLGATYNEQFF	TGTGCCAGCAGCTTGGGGCTCGGCGCTACCTACAATGAGCAGTTCTTC
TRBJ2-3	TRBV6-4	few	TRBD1	CASSRTGEADTQYF	TGTGCCAGCAGTCGGACAGGGGAGGCAGATACGCAGTATTTT
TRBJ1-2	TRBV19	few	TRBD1	CASSTPGRGQGAMIYGYTF	TGTGCCAGTAGTACCCCCGGGAGGGGACAGGGGGCTATGATCTATGGCTACACCTTC
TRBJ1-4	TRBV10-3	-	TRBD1	CAISEADRGLGNEKLFF	TGTGCCATCAGTGAGGCGGACAGGGGGCTGGGGAATGAAAAACTGTTTTTT
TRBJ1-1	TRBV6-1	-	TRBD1	CASRGGGTENTEAFF	TGTGCCAGCAGGGGCGGGGGGACAGAGAACACTGAAGCTTTCTTT
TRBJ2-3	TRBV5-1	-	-	CASSLEGGRQGDTQYF	TGCGCCAGCAGCTTGGAGGGGGGTAGACAGGGCGATACGCAGTATTTT
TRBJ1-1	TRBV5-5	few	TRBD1	CASSSRQGGSMNTEAFF	TGTGCCAGCAGCTCCCGACAGGGAGGTAGCATGAACACTGAAGCTTTCTTT
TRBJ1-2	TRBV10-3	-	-	CAISEVGYGYTF	TGTGCCATCAGTGAAGTCGGCTATGGCTACACCTTC
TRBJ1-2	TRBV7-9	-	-	CASSQFRENGYTF	TGTGCCAGCAGCCAGTTTCGGGAGAACGGCTACACCTTC
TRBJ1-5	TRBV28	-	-	CASSPQQGRNQPQHF	TGTGCCAGCAGCCCCCAGCAGGGTAGGAATCAGCCCCAGCATTTT
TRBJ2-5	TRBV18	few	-	CASSPPGWTPKETQYF	TGTGCCAGCTCACCACCTGGTTGGACACCAAAGGAGACCCAGTACTTC
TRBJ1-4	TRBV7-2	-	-	CASSSPTGGEKLFF	TGTGCCAGCAGTTCCCCGACGGGAGGGGAAAAACTGTTTTTT
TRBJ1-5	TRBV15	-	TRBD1	CATSRDKGARVQPQHF	TGTGCCACCAGCAGAGATAAGGGGGCGCGGGTTCAGCCCCAGCATTTT
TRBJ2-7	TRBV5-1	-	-	CASSLVGRAYEQYF	TGCGCCAGCAGCTTGGTGGGCAGGGCGTACGAGCAGTACTTC
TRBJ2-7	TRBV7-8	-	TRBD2	CASGPSRESYEQYF	TGTGCCAGCGGACCATCGCGGGAGTCCTACGAGCAGTACTTC
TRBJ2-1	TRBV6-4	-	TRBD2	CASSEREYNEQFF	TGTGCCAGCAGTGAGCGGGAGTACAATGAGCAGTTCTTC
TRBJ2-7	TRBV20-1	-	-	CSCEGSYEQYF	TGCAGTTGTGAGGGCTCCTACGAGCAGTACTTC
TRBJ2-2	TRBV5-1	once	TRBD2	CASTLSGLAYTGELFF	TGCGCCAGCACCCTTTCGGGACTAGCGTACACCGGGGAGCTGTTTTTT
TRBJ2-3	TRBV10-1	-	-	CASSELAPSTEQGDTQYF	TGCGCCAGCAGTGAGCTAGCCCCATCCACGGAACAGGGCGATACGCAGTATTTT
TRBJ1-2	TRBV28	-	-	CASVYGGANYGYTF	TGTGCCAGTGTTTATGGGGGCGCAAACTATGGCTACACCTTC
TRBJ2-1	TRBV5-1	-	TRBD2	CASSLTGGLNEQFF	TGCGCCAGCAGCTTGACGGGGGGACTAAATGAGCAGTTCTTC
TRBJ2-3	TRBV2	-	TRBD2	CASSTSGFSTDTQYF	TGTGCCAGCTCCACTAGCGGATTTAGCACAGATACGCAGTATTTT
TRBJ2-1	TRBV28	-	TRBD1	CASSQRKGANEQFF	TGTGCCAGCAGCCAACGTAAGGGGGCCAATGAGCAGTTCTTC
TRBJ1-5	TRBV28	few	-	CASSLRLGQRSQHF	TGTGCCAGCAGTTTACGGCTGGGGCAGAGGTCCCAGCATTTT
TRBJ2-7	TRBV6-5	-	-	CASSFGYEQYF	TGTGCCAGCAGCTTCGGGTACGAGCAGTACTTC
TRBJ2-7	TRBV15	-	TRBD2	CATSRDLSGGVHEQYF	TGTGCCACCAGCAGAGATCTCTCGGGGGGTGTGCACGAGCAGTACTTC
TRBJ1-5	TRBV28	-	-	CASGGPSNQPQHF	TGTGCGTCGGGTGGCCCTAGCAATCAGCCCCAGCATTTT
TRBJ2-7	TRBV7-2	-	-	CASTHGRLGYEQYF	TGTGCCAGCACCCACGGGAGACTCGGATACGAGCAGTACTTC
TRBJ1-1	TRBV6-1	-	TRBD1	CASSPLAGGTEAFF	TGTGCCAGCAGTCCCCTGGCAGGGGGAACTGAAGCTTTCTTT
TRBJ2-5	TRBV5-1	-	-	CASTSVIWTEEETQYF	TGCGCCAGCACCTCGGTCATCTGGACAGAAGAAGAGACCCAGTACTTC
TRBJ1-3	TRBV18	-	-	CASSPTALSGNTIYF	TGTGCCAGCTCACCTACAGCCCTCTCTGGAAACACCATATATTTT
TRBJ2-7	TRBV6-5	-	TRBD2	CATRTGLAGVDEQYF	TGTGCCACCAGAACGGGACTAGCGGGAGTGGACGAGCAGTACTTC
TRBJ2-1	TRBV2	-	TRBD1	CASSVMGQGNEQFF	TGTGCCAGCAGTGTGATGGGACAGGGCAATGAGCAGTTCTTC
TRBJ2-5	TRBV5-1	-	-	CASSPSRRGRETQYF	TGCGCCAGCAGCCCGTCCCGCAGGGGCCGGGAGACCCAGTACTTC
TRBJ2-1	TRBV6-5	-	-	CASSSERQPLVNEQFF	TGTGCCAGCAGTTCGGAAAGACAGCCTTTGGTCAATGAGCAGTTCTTC
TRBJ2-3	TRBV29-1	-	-	CSVEDNLLRGSTDTQYF	TGCAGCGTTGAAGATAATTTACTGAGAGGTAGCACAGATACGCAGTATTTT
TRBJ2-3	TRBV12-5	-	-	CASGLVRRSTDTQYF	TGTGCTAGTGGTTTGGTACGGAGAAGCACAGATACGCAGTATTTT